This TCR beta chain originates from a study of T-cell reconstitution after alpha-beta-depleted transplantation in children. TCRbeta library construction was performed incorporating unique molecular identifiers. TCRdb passed the PCR reads through MiXCR, listing each CDR3 protein once. The profile shows approximately 980,000 distinct CDR3 sequences, about 29% of them singletons. Points from the study as a whole: Newly generated T cells supplied most T-cell counts and diversity one year post-transplant. Several hundred graft clones that had expanded were reportedly the source of alpha-beta T cells about two months after transplant. The origin of high day-60 TCRbeta diversity in some patients lay in surviving recipient T cells and thymic progenitors.

Note on this clonotype: What it recognizes is unknown.

Looked up from germline, CDR1 is KGHSH and CDR2 is LQKENI. With 3 bases removed from V and 5 bases from J, the gap between germline ends came to 13 bases. The CDR3 has 14 amino acids. The starting material was PBMCs, mostly from graft donor cells, obtained 360 days after TCRalphabeta/CD19-depleted stem cell transplant. The sequence was collected from a boy in the first two years of life who had a stem cell transplant for SCID, so the T cells may come from the graft donor. The rearrangement links TRBV18 to TRBJ2-5; D is uncertain. The CDR3, as DNA: TGTGCCAGCTCACCCTTGGGCGAGTTGGAGACCCAGTACTTC. This translates into CASSPLGELETQYF.